These T cell receptor beta chains were read from a single sample in a study of T cell responses to AZD1222 COVID-19 vaccine. Profiled with immunoSEQ multiplex PCR; TCRdb holds only in-frame clones, not every one. The sample has more than 30,000 clones, about 89% seen once. The source material was peripheral blood, sampled on day 0 of AZD1222 vaccination. The source of these receptors is an adult in good health. The CDR3 runs from the conserved cysteine through the conserved F or W. A D gene is named only where the DNA matches it firmly. Clone size, where shown, is once, few, many, or a class for clones that have expanded.

once	TRBV7-8	TRBJ2-1	.	TGTGCCAGCAGCATACAGCCCCGTAATTACAATGAGCAGTTCTTC	CASSIQPRNYNEQFF
.	TRBV10-1	TRBJ2-2	TRBD1	TGCGCCAGTAGGACAGGGCTTGAATCCGGGGAGCTGTTTTTT	CASRTGLESGELFF
few	TRBV7-2	TRBJ1-2	.	TGTGCCAGCAGCCTACAGGGTTTTTATGGCTACACCTTC	CASSLQGFYGYTF
.	TRBV7-2	TRBJ2-1	TRBD1	TGTGCCAGCAGCTCACAACCGGGACAGGGGTACAATGAGCAGTTCTTC	CASSSQPGQGYNEQFF
.	TRBV6-5	TRBJ1-2	.	TGTGCCAGCAGACCTTCAGGGGTCATGGGCTACACCTTC	CASRPSGVMGYTF
once	TRBV24-1	TRBJ2-5	.	TGTGCCACCAGTGAGGCCAGGGGAGTGGGCCAAGAGACCCAGTACTTC	CATSEARGVGQETQYF
.	TRBV19	TRBJ1-2	.	TGTGCCAGTAGTCTAGACGGTAACTATGGCTACACCTTC	CASSLDGNYGYTF
.	TRBV19	TRBJ1-3	.	TGTGCCAGTACGCGCAGGGCAGATTCAAACACCATATATTTT	CASTRRADSNTIYF
.	TRBV7-2	TRBJ2-1	TRBD1	TGTGCCAGCAGCGCCGACAGGGGGTTGTACAATGAGCAGTTCTTC	CASSADRGLYNEQFF
once	TRBV7-9	TRBJ1-1	.	TGTGCCAGCAGCTTAGCGGGCGGCCTGAACACTGAAGCTTTCTTT	CASSLAGGLNTEAFF
.	TRBV5-1	TRBJ1-2	TRBD1	TGCGCCAGCAGCTTGGGGGGGACAGCTAACTATGGCTACACCTTC	CASSLGGTANYGYTF
.	TRBV19	TRBJ1-5	TRBD1	TGTGCCAGTAGTAGATCAGGGGGCGATCAGCCCCAGCATTTT	CASSRSGGDQPQHF
once	TRBV7-9	TRBJ2-7	TRBD1	TGTGCCAGCAGCTCCACTACCGGGACAGGTGATACTTTCTCCTACGAGCAGTACTTC	CASSSTTGTGDTFSYEQYF
.	TRBV11-2	TRBJ2-4	TRBD1	TGTGCCAGCAGCCCGACAGGGGAAAACATTCAGTACTTC	CASSPTGENIQYF
.	TRBV5-1	TRBJ2-3	.	TGCGCCAGCAGCTTGTTCGGATCCACTAGCACAGATACGCAGTATTTT	CASSLFGSTSTDTQYF
.	TRBV6-5	TRBJ1-1	.	TGTGCCAGCAGAACCACAGGTTTTCACACTGAAGCTTTCTTT	CASRTTGFHTEAFF
.	TRBV7-9	TRBJ1-4	TRBD1	TGTGCCAGCAGCTTTCGACAGGGGCAAGGTGAAAAACTGTTTTTT	CASSFRQGQGEKLFF
.	TRBV2	TRBJ1-2	.	TGTGCCAGCAGTGAAGCGGGGGGTTTGTATGGCTACACCTTC	CASSEAGGLYGYTF
once	TRBV7-2	TRBJ2-5	.	TGTGCCAGCAGCTTATCGCGGGTGGAGACCCAGTACTTC	CASSLSRVETQYF
.	TRBV9	TRBJ1-2	.	TGTGCCAGCAGCGCCCCTCAGGGCGGAGGTTCGAGTGGCTACACCTTC	CASSAPQGGGSSGYTF
.	TRBV10-3	TRBJ1-1	.	TGTGCCATCAGTGTACGGGGGTATACTGAAGCTTTCTTT	CAISVRGYTEAFF
.	TRBV11-2	TRBJ2-3	TRBD2	TGTGCCAGCCCCAGCGGGGGAGGGACAGATACGCAGTATTTT	CASPSGGGTDTQYF
.	TRBV3-1/TRBV3-2	TRBJ2-3	.	TGTGCCAGCAGCCAAACGAGGGGGCAAGCGGGGACTAGCACAGATACGCAGTATTTT	CASSQTRGQAGTSTDTQYF
.	TRBV10-3	TRBJ2-2	TRBD2	TGTGCCATCAGTGAGACACTTCGATCGGGGGGCGGGGAGCTGTTTTTT	CAISETLRSGGGELFF
.	TRBV9	TRBJ1-4	TRBD1	TGTGCCAGCAGCGCGCCGGGACAGGGTAATGAAAAACTGTTTTTT	CASSAPGQGNEKLFF
.	TRBV7-2	TRBJ1-2	.	TGTGCCAGCAGCTTAAGAGGAGACTATGGCTACACCTTC	CASSLRGDYGYTF
.	TRBV12-5	TRBJ1-2	.	TGTGCTAGTATGTCTGGCTCGAACCTGGACCTAAAGGGCTATGGCTACACCTTC	CASMSGSNLDLKGYGYTF
.	TRBV5-1	TRBJ1-4	.	TGCGCCAGCAGCTTGGCGGGAGGGATCGCGGCTAATGAAAAACTGTTTTTT	CASSLAGGIAANEKLFF
.	TRBV3-1/TRBV3-2	TRBJ2-7	TRBD2	TGTGCCAGCAGCCAAGATCTCACTAGCGGAACCTACGAGCAGTACTTC	CASSQDLTSGTYEQYF
.	TRBV21-1	TRBJ2-7	.	TGTGCCAGCAGCCAGGGGGCGGGTTGCTCCTACGAGCAGTACTTC	CASSQGAGCSYEQYF
.	TRBV4-3	TRBJ1-1	.	TGCGCCAGCAGGCAAAGCTGGAAGGGGCCGTCTGAAGCTTTCTTT	CASRQSWKGPSEAFF
.	TRBV3-1/TRBV3-2	TRBJ1-5	TRBD1	TGTGCCAGCAGCCAAGGACAGGGCGGGCAGCCCCAGCATTTT	CASSQGQGGQPQHF
.	TRBV11-3	TRBJ1-1	TRBD1	TGTGCCAGCAGCTGGGACAGGCGCACTGAAGCTTTCTTT	CASSWDRRTEAFF